Below are 21 T cell receptor beta chains sequenced from a single sample in a study of T cell repertoires in cytomegalovirus infection. These receptors' antigens are unknown. TCRdb re-called the reads with MiXCR, one entry per CDR3 protein. There are about 700,000 distinct CDR3 sequences in the sample; about 30% occur only once, and approximately 18% lies in the top ten. This specimen was cultured PBMCs, taken from culture after CMV antigen stimulation. These receptors all come from a human donor in good health (CMV status not recorded). Some clones in this sample may be carry-over from other donors' samples.

The chain employs TRBV20-1 and TRBJ1-6; D is undetermined. CDR3 length: 14 amino acids. The germline V and J ends were trimmed by 6 bases and 8 bases, with 17 bases remaining between them. Germline assignment: CDR1 DFQATT and CDR2 SNEGSKA (reference sequence). The CDR3 coding sequence is TGCAGTGCCCAAGCTGTTAATAATTATTCACCCCTCCACTTT. It encodes CSAQAVNNYSPLHF.

The chain joins TRBV7-9 to TRBJ2-5; D not resolved. V shed 3 bases and J shed 5 bases, with 10 bases lying between them. Per the germline V gene, CDR1 is SEHNR and CDR2 is FQNEAQ (reference sequence). CDR3 size: 13 residues. CDR3 in amino acids: CASSFGRIETQYF. DNA of the CDR3: TGTGCCAGCAGCTTTGGCCGTATTGAGACCCAGTACTTC.

This clonotype was recorded many times. The chain joins TRBV18 to TRBJ2-7; 11 nucleotides line up with TRBD1. Germline CDR1 is KGHSH and CDR2 is LQKENI. The CDR3 covers 14 residues. J was trimmed by 4 bases and V by 8 bases; bases with no gene match: 7. CDR3 region: CASSPGTGGYEQYF. The CDR3 nucleotides are TGTGCCAGCAGTCCAGGGACAGGGGGATACGAGCAGTACTTC.

J is TRBJ2-1 and V is TRBV24-1, with 8 bases fitting TRBD1. The J segment lost 7 bases and the V segment lost 3 bases, leaving 7 bases of the junction unmatched. This CDR3 has 15 amino acids. The germline V gene has CDR1 KGHDR and CDR2 SFDVKD. Here the CDR3 reads CATSDTQGAGNEQFF. In nucleotides, the CDR3 is TGTGCCACCAGTGATACTCAGGGGGCCGGGAATGAGCAGTTCTTC.

The chain has TRBV6-2 or TRBV6-3 and TRBJ1-5, with D unclear. The V gene lost 8 bases and the J gene lost 2 bases, with 13 bases spanning the gap. Germline lookup yields CDR1 MNHEY and CDR2 SVGEGT. This CDR3 comprises 14 residues. The CDR3 DNA reads TGTGCCAGCGGACGGCGCCAGGGCAATCAGCCCCAGCATTTT. This sequence encodes CASGRRQGNQPQHF.

This clonotype has a handful of counts. This chain uses TRBV19 with TRBJ2-7; TRBD1 agrees at 11 bases. The CDR3 is 17 residues long. V dropped 6 bases and J dropped 2; count of bases not matched to a gene: 12. Looked up from germline, CDR1 is LNHDA and CDR2 is SQIVND (reference sequence). CDR3 loop: CASSPTPGTGGAYEQYF. The CDR3, as DNA: TGTGCCAGTAGCCCCACCCCCGGGACAGGGGGAGCCTACGAGCAGTACTTC.

This clonotype was seen more than once but under ten times. The chain links TRBV7-9 to TRBJ1-2, with D uncertain. The germline V gene encodes CDR1 SEHNR and CDR2 FQNEAQ (reference sequence). The CDR3 has 14 amino acids. V was pared by 2 bases and J by 1 base, with 8 bases between. As DNA, the CDR3 is TGTGCCAGCAGCTTAACGGGAGATAACTATGGCTACACCTTC. It specifies CASSLTGDNYGYTF.

The chain combines TRBV7-8 with TRBJ2-7; D unresolved. V lost 5 bases and J lost 0, with 11 bases in between. Germline V CDR1 and CDR2: SGHVS, FQNEAQ. CDR3 length: 14 residues. This CDR3 is CASSPITVSYEQYF. The CDR3 coding sequence is TGTGCCAGCAGCCCGATAACCGTCTCCTACGAGCAGTACTTC. The variable domain in full, with the rest retrieved from reference TRBV7-8 and TRBJ2-7, is GAGVSQSPRYKVAKRGQDVALRCDPISGHVSLFWYQQALGQGPEFLTYFQNEAQLDKSGLPSDRFFAERPEGSVSTLKIQRTQQEDSAVYLCASSPITVSYEQYFGPGTRLTVT.

The chain has TRBV25-1 and TRBJ1-1, with unresolved D. The CDR3 totals 17 residues. CDR1 and CDR2 (germline): MGHDK, SYGVNS. The V gene lost 3 bases and the J gene lost 3 bases, with 20 bases spanning the gap. CDR3 in DNA: TGTGCCAGCAGTGAGGGTGTCGGGCTGGCCCGAGACACTGAAGCTTTCTTT. Its protein product is CASSEGVGLARDTEAFF.

The chain employs TRBV29-1 and TRBJ2-5; D is possibly TRBD2 (5 bases). V gave up 2 bases and J gave up 4 bases, with 11 bases separating them. This CDR3 has 13 amino acids. Germline V gene data show CDR1 as SQVTM and CDR2 as ANQGSEA. The CDR3, as DNA: TGCAGCGTTGAAAGAGGGAAGCGAGAGACCCAGTACTTC. This sequence encodes CSVERGKRETQYF.

In this sample, this clonotype turned up many times. The DNA for the CDR3 is TGTGCCAGCAGCTTAGGACAGGGCGACAATCAGCCCCAGCATTTT. Translating gives CASSLGQGDNQPQHF. This chain uses TRBV7-2 with TRBJ1-5, with TRBD1 identical over 7 bases. This CDR3 spans 15 amino acids. Losses at the gene ends were 1 base for V and 3 bases for J; bases not matched to a gene: 3. CDR1 and CDR2 (germline): SGHTA, FQGNSA.

The rearrangement links TRBV7-9 to TRBJ1-1; a weak D match, TRBD1 (5 bases). Trimming cost V 3 bases and J 0 bases, with 8 bases left between them. From germline, CDR1 is SEHNR and CDR2 FQNEAQ (reference sequence). This CDR3 comprises 14 residues. The CDR3 DNA reads as TGTGCCAGCAGCTTGGTGGGACTGAACACTGAAGCTTTCTTT. As protein: CASSLVGLNTEAFF.

The DNA for the CDR3 is TGTGCCAGCAGCCCTGGGACTAGCGGGAGCGATGAGCAGTTCTTC. This sequence encodes CASSPGTSGSDEQFF. V is TRBV7-9 and J is TRBJ2-1; 14 positions match TRBD2. CDR1 is SEHNR and CDR2 is FQNEAQ in the germline V gene (reference sequence). This CDR3 is built from 15 residues. Trimming cost V 5 bases and J 8 bases; bases outside gene matches: 5.

This chain connects TRBV27 to TRBJ1-6, with D possibly TRBD1 on 5 matching bases. CDR3 length: 19 residues. Germline CDR1 and CDR2: MNHEY and SMNVEV (reference sequence). Trimming pared 2 bases from V and 0 bases from J, leaving 17 bases between. The CDR3 sequence is CASSLDGYRPDSYNSPLHF. The CDR3 nucleotides read TGTGCCAGCAGTTTAGATGGGTACAGGCCAGACTCCTATAATTCACCCCTCCACTTT.

This clonotype occurred a few times. The V and J genes are TRBV7-9 and TRBJ2-1; D perhaps matches TRBD2 (6 bases). The CDR3 has 15 amino acids. The ends were cut back, 5 bases at V and 5 bases at J, with 16 bases in the middle. CDR1 and CDR2 from the germline V gene are SEHNR and FQNEAQ (reference sequence). CDR3 loop: CASSPAGGAHNEQFF. For the CDR3, the DNA is TGTGCCAGCAGCCCCGCGGGCGGGGCCCACAATGAGCAGTTCTTC.

In its sample, this clonotype was seen a few times. V is TRBV7-6 and J is TRBJ2-6, with 8 nucleotides matching TRBD1. The CDR3 runs 17 residues. Per the germline V gene, CDR1 is SGHVS and CDR2 is FNYEAQ. V trimming: 5 bases; J trimming: 0 bases; junction bases outside the gene matches: 6. CDR3 sequence (DNA): TGTGCCAGCAGCCCGGGACAGGCTACCTCTGGGGCCAACGTCCTGACTTTC. Translating it yields CASSPGQATSGANVLTF.

V usage is TRBV19 and J usage is TRBJ1-5, with a tentative D call TRBD1 (5 bases). The V gene's germline CDR1 is LNHDA and CDR2 SQIVND (reference sequence). This CDR3 has 14 amino acids. V lost 4 bases to trimming and J lost 0 bases, with 7 bases between them. The CDR3 DNA sequence: TGTGCCAGTAGTAAGGGGTATAGCAATCAGCCCCAGCATTTT. It translates to CASSKGYSNQPQHF.

DNA for the CDR3: TGTGCCAGTAGTATCCCCAGCTATGGCTACACCTTC. It yields the protein CASSIPSYGYTF. The chain recombines TRBV19 with TRBJ1-2; D not resolved. The CDR3 has 12 residues. Germline assignment: CDR1 LNHDA and CDR2 SQIVND (reference sequence). Trimming removed 3 bases at V and 4 bases at J, with 6 bases between.

V is TRBV6-6 and J is TRBJ2-1; D is perhaps TRBD1 (5 bases). The germline CDR1 and CDR2 sequences are MNHNY and SVGAGI (reference sequence). CDR3 length: 17 residues. V was cut by 5 bases and J by 0 bases, with 17 bases left in between. The CDR3 nucleotides are TGTGCCAGCAGTGATCCGATGACAGTCCTCTCCTACAATGAGCAGTTCTTC. This codes for CASSDPMTVLSYNEQFF.

The chain joins TRBV5-1 to TRBJ1-2, with D hard to call. The CDR3 consists of 14 residues. Trimming stripped 0 bases from V and 6 bases from J, with 12 bases between. Germline loops: CDR1 SGHRS, CDR2 YFSETQ. CDR3 DNA: TGCGCCAGCAGCTTGGCTGGGCAGAGAAATGGCTACACCTTC. Translation gives CASSLAGQRNGYTF.

V gene TRBV12-3 or TRBV12-4 combines with J gene TRBJ1-2, with TRBD1 matching over 7 bases. The V gene end was trimmed by 5 bases and the J gene end by 7 bases; junction bases not matched to a gene: 7. The CDR3 totals 13 residues. CDR3 protein: CASSLNRGFGYTF. The CDR3 region has the DNA TGTGCCAGCAGTCTTAACAGGGGTTTTGGCTACACCTTC.